This T cell receptor beta chain was captured by sequencing in a study of CD8 T cells in Susac syndrome. Study observations and caveats: The study acknowledged a relatively small number of individuals in its TCR sequencing and HLA analysis.

TCR beta from blood CD8+ and CD4+ T cells was sequenced. Multiple sclerosis controls were treatment-naive patients with stable or active relapsing-remitting disease. Looked up from germline, CDR1 is SGHRS and CDR2 is YFSETQ. V was clipped by 5 bases and J by 1 base; unmatched bases: 4. The CDR3 loop spans 14 amino acids. As to this clonotype: Its antigen is undetermined.

Random hexamers were used to reverse transcribe roughly 0.45 to 1 ug of RNA. One entry per CDR3 protein, called by TCRdb with MiXCR from the immunoSEQ multiplex PCR reads. This sample has some 450,000 distinct CDR3 sequences, with around 83% found just once. The chain joins TRBV5-1 to TRBJ2-5; 8 nucleotides agree with TRBD1. The receptor was derived from a human donor with multiple sclerosis. The sequencing sample was made of CD8+ T cells from PBMCs. CDR3 sequence: CASSWTGSQETQYF. CDR3 bases: TGCGCCAGCAGTTGGACAGGGTCCCAAGAGACCCAGTACTTC.